Listed below are T cell receptor beta chains from one sample, sequenced in a study of CD8 T cells in Susac syndrome. TCRdb re-analysed the immunoSEQ multiplex PCR reads in MiXCR, keeping a single row per CDR3 protein. The sample carries 53,000 or so distinct CDR3 sequences, roughly 93% recorded once. The sequenced sample consisted of CD8+ T cells from PBMCs. Receptor source: a human donor in good health. Both conserved end residues are part of each CDR3. The D gene is left open where the match is weak. Clone size is given for some rows only: seen once, a few or many times, or a class if the clone is expanded.

V,D,size,J,CDR3,DNA
TRBV29-1,.,.,TRBJ2-1,CSVVEGSYNEQFF,TGCAGCGTTGTGGAGGGGTCCTACAATGAGCAGTTCTTC
TRBV5-1,.,few,TRBJ2-7,CASSLEQGGSAYEQYF,TGCGCCAGCAGCTTGGAACAGGGCGGATCTGCGTACGAGCAGTACTTC
TRBV24-1,.,.,TRBJ2-2,CATSDSSAGAGELFF,TGTGCCACCAGTGACTCTAGCGCTGGGGCCGGGGAGCTGTTTTTT
TRBV3-1,.,.,TRBJ2-2,CASSQWTGELFF,TGTGCCAGCAGCCAATGGACCGGGGAGCTGTTTTTT
TRBV4-1,TRBD2,.,TRBJ2-5,CASSHVAGAIETQYF,TGCGCCAGCAGCCATGTAGCGGGAGCGATAGAGACCCAGTACTTC
TRBV29-1,.,.,TRBJ2-4,CSVEQGGPWAKNIQYF,TGCAGCGTTGAACAAGGGGGACCGTGGGCCAAAAACATTCAGTACTTC
TRBV6-5,TRBD2,once,TRBJ2-7,CASRITSGSSYEQYF,TGTGCCAGCAGAATAACTAGCGGGAGCTCGTACGAGCAGTACTTC
TRBV30,.,.,TRBJ1-4,CAWRAGVATNEKLFF,TGTGCCTGGAGAGCGGGCGTCGCAACTAATGAAAAACTGTTTTTT
TRBV6-5,TRBD1,.,TRBJ2-7,CASSWQGAGEQYF,TGTGCCAGCAGCTGGCAGGGGGCTGGCGAGCAGTACTTC
TRBV3-1,.,.,TRBJ1-4,CASSPLLQETNEKLFF,TGTGCCAGCAGCCCATTATTACAGGAAACAAATGAAAAACTGTTTTTT
TRBV2,TRBD1,.,TRBJ2-7,CASSVPTGNVYEQYF,TGTGCCAGCAGTGTCCCGACAGGGAACGTCTACGAGCAGTACTTC
TRBV19,TRBD1,.,TRBJ1-1,CASSTHRGLGTEAFF,TGTGCCAGTAGTACCCACAGGGGGCTGGGCACTGAAGCTTTCTTT
TRBV28,.,.,TRBJ2-7,CASRSFPYEQYF,TGTGCCAGCAGGAGCTTTCCCTACGAGCAGTACTTC